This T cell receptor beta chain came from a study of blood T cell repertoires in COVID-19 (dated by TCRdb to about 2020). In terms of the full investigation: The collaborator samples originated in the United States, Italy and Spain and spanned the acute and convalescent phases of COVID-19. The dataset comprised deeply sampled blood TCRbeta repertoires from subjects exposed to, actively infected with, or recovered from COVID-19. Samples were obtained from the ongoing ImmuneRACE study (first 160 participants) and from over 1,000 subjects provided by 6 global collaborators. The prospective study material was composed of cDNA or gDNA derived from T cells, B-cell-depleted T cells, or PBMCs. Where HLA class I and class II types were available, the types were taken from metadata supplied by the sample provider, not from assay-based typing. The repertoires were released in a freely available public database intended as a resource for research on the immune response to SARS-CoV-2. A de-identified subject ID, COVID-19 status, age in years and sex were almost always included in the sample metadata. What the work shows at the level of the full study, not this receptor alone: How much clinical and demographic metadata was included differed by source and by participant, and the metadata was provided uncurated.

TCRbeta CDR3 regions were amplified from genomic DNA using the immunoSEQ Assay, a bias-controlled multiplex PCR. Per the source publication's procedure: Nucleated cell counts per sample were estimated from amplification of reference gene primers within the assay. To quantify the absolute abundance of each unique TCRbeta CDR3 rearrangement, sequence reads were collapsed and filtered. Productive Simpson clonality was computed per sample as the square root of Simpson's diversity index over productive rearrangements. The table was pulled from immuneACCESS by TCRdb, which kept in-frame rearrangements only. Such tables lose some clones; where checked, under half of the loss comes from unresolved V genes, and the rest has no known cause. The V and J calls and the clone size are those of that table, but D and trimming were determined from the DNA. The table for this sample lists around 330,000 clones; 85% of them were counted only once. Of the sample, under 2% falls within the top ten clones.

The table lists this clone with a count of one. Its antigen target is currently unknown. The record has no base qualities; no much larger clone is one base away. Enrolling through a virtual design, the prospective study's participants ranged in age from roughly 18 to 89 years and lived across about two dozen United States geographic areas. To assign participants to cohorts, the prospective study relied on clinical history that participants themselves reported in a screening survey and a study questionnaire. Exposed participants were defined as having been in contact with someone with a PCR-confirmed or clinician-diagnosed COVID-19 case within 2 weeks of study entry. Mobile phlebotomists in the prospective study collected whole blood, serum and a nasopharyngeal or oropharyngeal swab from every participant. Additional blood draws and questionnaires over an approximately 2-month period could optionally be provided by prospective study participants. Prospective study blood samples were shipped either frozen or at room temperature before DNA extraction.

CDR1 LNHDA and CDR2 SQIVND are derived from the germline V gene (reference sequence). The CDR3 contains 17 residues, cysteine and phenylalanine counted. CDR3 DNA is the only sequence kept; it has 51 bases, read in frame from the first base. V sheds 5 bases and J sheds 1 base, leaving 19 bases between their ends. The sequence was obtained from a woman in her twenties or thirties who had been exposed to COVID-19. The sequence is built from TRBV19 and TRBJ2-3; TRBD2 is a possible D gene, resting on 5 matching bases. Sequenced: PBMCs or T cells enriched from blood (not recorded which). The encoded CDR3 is CASSLVYYGVGTDTQYF. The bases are TGTGCCAGTAGTCTCGTTTACTACGGGGTCGGCACAGATACGCAGTATTTT.